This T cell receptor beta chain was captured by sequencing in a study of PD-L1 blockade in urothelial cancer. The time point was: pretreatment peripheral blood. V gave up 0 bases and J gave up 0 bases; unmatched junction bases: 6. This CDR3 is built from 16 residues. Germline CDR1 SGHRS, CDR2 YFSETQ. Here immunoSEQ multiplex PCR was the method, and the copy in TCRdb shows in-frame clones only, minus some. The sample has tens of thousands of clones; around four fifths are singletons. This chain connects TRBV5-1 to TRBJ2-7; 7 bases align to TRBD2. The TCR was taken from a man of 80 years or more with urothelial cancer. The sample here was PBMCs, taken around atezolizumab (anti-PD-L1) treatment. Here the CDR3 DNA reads TGCGCCAGCAGCTTGGCCAGTAGCGGGTACTCCTACGAGCAGTACTTC. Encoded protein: CASSLASSGYSYEQYF.